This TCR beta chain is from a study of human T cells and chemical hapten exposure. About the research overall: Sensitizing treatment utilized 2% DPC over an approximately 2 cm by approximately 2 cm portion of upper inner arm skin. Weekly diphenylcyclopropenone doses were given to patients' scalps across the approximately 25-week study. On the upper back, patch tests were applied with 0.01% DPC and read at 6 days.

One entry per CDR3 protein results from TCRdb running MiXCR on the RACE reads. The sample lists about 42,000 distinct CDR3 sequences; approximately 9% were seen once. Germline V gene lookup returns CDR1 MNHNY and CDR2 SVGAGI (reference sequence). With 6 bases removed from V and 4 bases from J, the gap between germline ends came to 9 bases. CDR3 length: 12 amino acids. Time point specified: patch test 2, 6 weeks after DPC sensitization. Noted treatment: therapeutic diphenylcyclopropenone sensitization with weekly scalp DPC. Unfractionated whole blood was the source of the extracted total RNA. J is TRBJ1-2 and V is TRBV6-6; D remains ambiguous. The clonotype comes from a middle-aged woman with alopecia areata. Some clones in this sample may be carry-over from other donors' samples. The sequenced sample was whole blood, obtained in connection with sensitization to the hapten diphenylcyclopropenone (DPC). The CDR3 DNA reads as TGTGCCAGCAGGGAACTGAGCTATGGCTACACCTTC. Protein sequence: CASRELSYGYTF.